One sample yielded the 32 T cell receptor beta chains listed below, sequenced in a study of technical replicates of blood from a handful of donors. Using immunoSEQ multiplex PCR, the repertoire was profiled, and TCRdb retains in-frame clones only, with some absent. The data contain tens of thousands of clones, 80% to 95% of them singletons. Specimen: PBMCs. These receptor sequences come from a human donor in good health. Some clones in this sample may be carry-over from other donors' samples.

This clone has a handful of counts. The V call is TRBV10-1, the J call TRBJ2-2, with D maybe TRBD1 (6 bases). V shed 7 bases and J shed 3 bases, with 15 bases lying between them. The CDR3 runs 15 residues. In germline, CDR1 is WNHNN, CDR2 SYGVQD (reference sequence). The DNA for the CDR3 is TGCGCCAGCATGGGTAGGGGGACGGACACCGGGGAGCTGTTTTTT. As protein: CASMGRGTDTGELFF.

This sequence joins TRBV7-3 and TRBJ2-2; TRBD1 might be the D (6 bases). Trimming stripped 4 bases from V and 5 bases from J, with 11 bases between. The CDR3 is made up of 14 amino acids. The germline V gene encodes CDR1 SGHTA and CDR2 FQGTGA. CDR3 amino acids: CASSSATGTGELFF. The CDR3 DNA reads as TGTGCCAGCAGCTCAGCAACAGGGACCGGGGAGCTGTTTTTT.

The chain is built from TRBV20-1 and TRBJ1-2; no clear D. Germline lookup yields CDR1 DFQATT and CDR2 SNEGSKA (reference sequence). The CDR3 has 11 residues. V lost 5 bases to trimming and J lost 5 bases, with 9 bases between them. The CDR3 is CSAPQVYGYTF. The CDR3 nucleotides read TGCAGTGCTCCCCAGGTTTATGGCTACACCTTC.

The CDR3 region has the DNA TGTGCCAGCAGTTTTAGGAGAGGCACTGAAGCTTTCTTT. Its translation is CASSFRRGTEAFF. The V call is TRBV27, the J call TRBJ1-1; D not certain. CDR3 length: 13 residues. Germline values: CDR1 MNHEY, CDR2 SMNVEV (reference sequence). V was pared by 3 bases and J by 4 bases, with 9 bases between.

This rearrangement joins TRBV5-6 to TRBJ1-1, with 7 bases fitting TRBD1. The CDR3 sequence is 14 residues long. Unmatched junction bases numbered 3, after V lost 4 bases and J lost 0 bases. Germline CDR1 reads SGHDT; CDR2 reads YYEEEE. The CDR3 protein is CASSPGQMNTEAFF. The CDR3, as DNA: TGTGCCAGCAGCCCGGGACAGATGAACACTGAAGCTTTCTTT. Together with reference TRBV5-6 and TRBJ1-1, the CDR3 gives the full variable domain: DAGVTQSPTHLIKTRGQQVTLRCSPKSGHDTVSWYQQALGQGPQFIFQYYEEEERQRGNFPDRFSGHQFPNYSSELNVNALLLGDSALYLCASSPGQMNTEAFFGQGTRLTVV.

The J gene is TRBJ1-2, the V gene TRBV7-9; no reliable D call. Deletions cut 0 bases from V and 4 bases from J, with 12 bases between. This CDR3 is 15 amino acids long. Germline V gene data show CDR1 as SEHNR and CDR2 as FQNEAQ (reference sequence). The CDR3 coding sequence is TGTGCCAGCAGCTTAGCGGGAGGGAGTGGCTATGGCTACACCTTC. Its protein product is CASSLAGGSGYGYTF.

This clone showed up just once. The chain couples TRBV4-3 to TRBJ1-2, with 7 bases lining up with TRBD1. The CDR3 is made up of 16 amino acids. Trimming removed 3 bases from V and 1 base from J; junction bases left unmatched: 8. Germline V CDR1 and CDR2: LGHNA, YSLEER. This chain's CDR3 is CASSQAAAGGNYGYTF. The CDR3, as DNA: TGCGCCAGCAGCCAGGCCGCGGCAGGGGGTAACTATGGCTACACCTTC.

The chain is built from TRBV7-9 and TRBJ2-3; a weak D match, TRBD2 (6 bases). CDR1 and CDR2 (germline): SEHNR, FQNEAQ (reference sequence). The CDR3 is 18 amino acids. V lost 1 base, J lost 1 base, and 18 bases lay in between. The CDR3 spells CASSLDRGLAIRTDTQYF. CDR3 bases: TGTGCCAGCAGCTTAGATAGGGGTCTAGCGATCCGCACAGATACGCAGTATTTT. Complete variable domain (other parts from reference TRBV7-9 and TRBJ2-3): DTGVSQNPRHKITKRGQNVTFRCDPISEHNRLYWYRQTLGQGPEFLTYFQNEAQLEKSRLLSDRFSAERPKGSFSTLEIQRTEQGDSAMYLCASSLDRGLAIRTDTQYFGPGTRLTVL.

The genes are TRBV2 and TRBJ1-6, with 12 bases identical to TRBD1. CDR1 is SNHLY, CDR2 FYNNEI, per germline. V lost 6 bases, J lost 11 bases, and 5 bases stayed unmatched. The CDR3 extends over 14 amino acids. CDR3 coding DNA: TGTGCCAGCAGCCCGGGACAGGGGGCTACACCCCTCCACTTT. Its protein product is CASSPGQGATPLHF.

The rearrangement links TRBV10-3 to TRBJ1-5; no reliable D call. This CDR3 has 13 amino acids. Deletions cut 4 bases from V and 4 bases from J, with 8 bases between. Germline lookup yields CDR1 ENHRY and CDR2 SYGVKD. The CDR3 sequence: CAISGSANQPQHF. The CDR3 DNA sequence: TGTGCCATCAGTGGGTCAGCTAATCAGCCCCAGCATTTT.

J is TRBJ2-7 and V is TRBV7-2; weak D call: TRBD1 (6 bases). This CDR3 spans 15 amino acids. V lost 5 bases, J lost 7 bases, and 21 bases lay in between. The germline gives CDR1 SGHTA, CDR2 FQGNSA. The CDR3 is CASSPQGRASGEQYF. DNA of the CDR3: TGTGCCAGCAGCCCCCAGGGGCGGGCCTCGGGAGAGCAGTACTTC. Complete variable domain (other parts from reference TRBV7-2 and TRBJ2-7): GAGVSQSPSNKVTEKGKDVELRCDPISGHTALYWYRQSLGQGLEFLIYFQGNSAPDKSGLPSDRFSAERTGGSVSTLTIQRTQQEDSAVYLCASSPQGRASGEQYFGPGTRLTVT.

DNA for the CDR3: TGTGCCAGTAGATCTGCCGGGGGGCAGTACGAGCAGTACTTC. It codes for CASRSAGGQYEQYF. The chain links TRBV19 to TRBJ2-7, with D possibly TRBD2 on 7 matching bases. CDR1 LNHDA and CDR2 SQIVND come from the germline V gene (reference sequence). V was trimmed by 6 bases and J by 4 bases, leaving 16 bases between them. The CDR3 sequence is 14 residues long. Based on the CDR3 plus reference TRBV19 and TRBJ2-7, the full variable domain is DGGITQSPKYLFRKEGQNVTLSCEQNLNHDAMYWYRQDPGQGLRLIYYSQIVNDFQKGDIAEGYSVSREKKESFPLTVTSAQKNPTAFYLCASRSAGGQYEQYFGPGTRLTVT.

The chain uses TRBV10-1 and TRBJ1-2; unclear D gene. With 8 bases removed from V and 8 bases from J, the gap between germline ends came to 18 bases. The germline CDR1 and CDR2 sequences are WNHNN and SYGVQD (reference sequence). The CDR3 is 13 amino acids. The CDR3 sequence: CASDYMKPGGYTF. The CDR3 DNA reads TGCGCCAGCGACTACATGAAACCCGGAGGCTACACCTTC.

The chain is built from TRBV6-6 and TRBJ2-2, with 7 bases identical to TRBD1. Germline values: CDR1 MNHNY, CDR2 SVGAGI (reference sequence). The CDR3 extends over 15 amino acids. The trim removed 6 bases at V and 1 base at J, leaving 5 bases unmatched. The CDR3 bases are TGTGCCAGCAGGCCACGGACAGGGAACACCGGGGAGCTGTTTTTT. Amino acids: CASRPRTGNTGELFF.

This sequence joins TRBV20-1 and TRBJ2-5; D is perhaps TRBD2 (5 bases). Germline-derived CDR1 and CDR2 are DFQATT and SNEGSKA (reference sequence). This CDR3 has 10 amino acids. The ends were cut back, 6 bases at V and 5 bases at J, with 7 bases in the middle. The CDR3 DNA reads as TGCAGTGCGGGAGAGGAGACCCAGTACTTC. Translating it yields CSAGEETQYF.

The V call is TRBV25-1, the J call TRBJ2-5; 10 bases are a match to TRBD1. Unmatched junction bases numbered 9, after V lost 6 bases and J lost 5 bases. Germline V CDR1 and CDR2: MGHDK, SYGVNS. CDR3 length: 15 residues. CDR3 DNA: TGTGCCAGCAGACGGGACAGGGGTCGACACGAGACCCAGTACTTC. This translates into CASRRDRGRHETQYF. The full variable domain, with the rest looked up from reference TRBV25-1 and TRBJ2-5, is EADIYQTPRYLVIGTGKKITLECSQTMGHDKMYWYQQDPGMELHLIHYSYGVNSTEKGDLSSESTVSRIRTEHFPLTLESARPSHTSQYLCASRRDRGRHETQYFGPGTRLLVL.

This chain uses TRBV5-1 with TRBJ2-5; the match to TRBD2 covers 10 bases. The CDR3 totals 15 residues. CDR1 and CDR2 from the germline V gene are SGHRS and YFSETQ. Trimming cost V 4 bases and J 1 base; bases outside gene matches: 4. The CDR3 region is CASSLSGGIQETQYF. CDR3 nucleotide sequence: TGCGCCAGCAGCCTTAGCGGGGGGATCCAAGAGACCCAGTACTTC.

The chain recombines TRBV13 with TRBJ2-5, with TRBD2 matching 13 bases. CDR1 and CDR2 (germline): PRHDT, FYEKMQ (reference sequence). The CDR3 is made up of 18 amino acids. The V and J ends lost 0 bases and 0 bases, in that order; junction bases with no gene match: 4. CDR3 sequence reads: CASSLGLAGGPYQETQYF. The CDR3 coding sequence is TGTGCCAGCAGCTTAGGACTAGCGGGAGGGCCGTACCAAGAGACCCAGTACTTC.

V and J are TRBV10-3 and TRBJ2-7; 8 bases are shared with TRBD1. Trimming cost V 6 bases and J 0 bases; bases outside gene matches: 4. CDR3 length equals 14 residues. Germline loops: CDR1 ENHRY, CDR2 SYGVKD. CDR3 nucleotide sequence: TGTGCCATCAGCGGGACAGGCAGCTCCTACGAGCAGTACTTC. Translated: CAISGTGSSYEQYF.

This chain joins TRBV4-3 and TRBJ1-2, with TRBD1 identical over 7 bases. CDR1 is LGHNA, CDR2 YSLEER, per germline. V gave up 1 base and J gave up 2 bases; unmatched junction bases: 4. This CDR3 has 15 residues. In DNA form, the CDR3 reads TGCGCCAGCAGCCAAGGACAGGGTGCCAACTATGGCTACACCTTC. It is translated as CASSQGQGANYGYTF.

This chain connects TRBV5-1 to TRBJ2-7; 7 bases are a match to TRBD2. After removal of 4 bases from V and 2 bases from J, the junction contained 3 bases not matched to a gene. This CDR3 is 13 amino acids long. Per germline, CDR1 SGHRS and CDR2 YFSETQ. The CDR3 DNA reads as TGCGCCAGCAGCCCCGGACTAGCCTACGAGCAGTACTTC. It specifies CASSPGLAYEQYF. Full variable domain (remainder filled in from reference TRBV5-1 and TRBJ2-7): KAGVTQTPRYLIKTRGQQVTLSCSPISGHRSVSWYQQTPGQGLQFLFEYFSETQRNKGNFPGRFSGRQFSNSRSEMNVSTLELGDSALYLCASSPGLAYEQYFGPGTRLTVT.

The chain joins TRBV5-1 to TRBJ1-2; D is unresolved. The CDR3 loop spans 14 amino acids. The V end was cut by 0 bases, the J end by 0 bases, with 6 bases between. In germline, CDR1 is SGHRS, CDR2 YFSETQ. The DNA for the CDR3 is TGCGCCAGCAGCTTGGAGCGGGCTAACTATGGCTACACCTTC. Its protein is CASSLERANYGYTF.

This clone was observed a single time. The chain joins TRBV11-2 to TRBJ2-1; 8 nucleotides align to TRBD2. The CDR3 spans 15 residues. Germline V gene data show CDR1 as SGHAT and CDR2 as FQNNGV. J was trimmed by 1 base and V by 6 bases; bases with no gene match: 5. CDR3 nucleotide sequence: TGTGCCAGCAGTTTTAGCGGGGATTCCTACAATGAGCAGTTCTTC. Translating it yields CASSFSGDSYNEQFF.

V gene TRBV19 combines with J gene TRBJ2-1; the match to TRBD1 covers 7 bases. The V segment lost 3 bases and the J segment 4 bases; nucleotides outside the gene matches: 3. Germline assignment: CDR1 LNHDA and CDR2 SQIVND (reference sequence). This CDR3 is built from 14 residues. The CDR3: CASSMGDSYNEQFF. The CDR3 bases are TGTGCCAGTAGTATGGGGGACAGTTACAATGAGCAGTTCTTC.

The V call is TRBV19, the J call TRBJ2-5; TRBD2 agrees at 15 bases. CDR3 length: 16 amino acids. In germline, CDR1 is LNHDA, CDR2 SQIVND (reference sequence). Unmatched junction bases numbered 3, after V lost 2 bases and J lost 5 bases. This CDR3 reads CASSIHGTSGRETQYF. DNA for the CDR3: TGTGCCAGTAGTATACACGGGACTAGCGGGAGGGAGACCCAGTACTTC.

The chain joins TRBV7-9 to TRBJ2-7; D remains unclear. The CDR3 is 15 residues long. Germline CDR1 and CDR2: SEHNR and FQNEAQ (reference sequence). Trimming left V 4 bases short and J 3 bases short, with 16 bases between. The CDR3 DNA follows: TGTGCCAGCAGCTATATCGAGGAAGGTCGCTACGAGCAGTACTTC. It is translated as CASSYIEEGRYEQYF.

The chain employs TRBV5-1 and TRBJ1-2, with D possibly matching TRBD1 (6 bases). CDR3 size: 18 residues. Germline CDR1 reads SGHRS; CDR2 reads YFSETQ. Trimming cost V 4 bases and J 5 bases, with 27 bases left between them. The CDR3 reads CASSAQTTGFRIIYGYTF. CDR3 coding DNA: TGCGCCAGCAGCGCCCAAACTACAGGGTTTCGGATTATTTATGGCTACACCTTC.

This clone showed up just once. CDR3 in amino acids: CASRAGTGMYEQYF. Here the CDR3 DNA reads TGCGCCAGCAGAGCCGGGACAGGGATGTACGAGCAGTACTTC. The chain employs TRBV23-1 and TRBJ2-7; TRBD1 matches 9 bases. TRBV23-1 is identified as an open reading frame with a role that is uncertain. This CDR3 is 14 amino acids long. V was pared by 6 bases and J by 4 bases, with 7 bases of the junction left unmatched.

The V call is TRBV2, the J call TRBJ2-5; 8 bases fit TRBD2. V trimming: 4 bases; J trimming: 1 base; junction bases outside the gene matches: 5. The CDR3 contains 15 residues. Germline loops: CDR1 SNHLY, CDR2 FYNNEI. CDR3 sequence (DNA): TGTGCCAGCAGTGGCCGTCGGGGGGGCCAAGAGACCCAGTACTTC. Translating gives CASSGRRGGQETQYF. The whole variable domain, remainder taken from reference TRBV2 and TRBJ2-5, is EPEVTQTPSHQVTQMGQEVILRCVPISNHLYFYWYRQILGQKVEFLVSFYNNEISEKSEIFDDQFSVERPDGSNFTLKIRSTKLEDSAMYFCASSGRRGGQETQYFGPGTRLLVL.

The chain couples TRBV19 to TRBJ2-1; 8 bases match TRBD1. V shed 6 bases and J 8 bases; nucleotides not matched to a gene: 9. Germline loops: CDR1 LNHDA, CDR2 SQIVND (reference sequence). The CDR3 runs to 14 residues. CDR3 residues: CASRDQGAPDEQFF. CDR3 DNA sequence: TGTGCCAGTAGAGACCAGGGGGCCCCAGATGAGCAGTTCTTC.

The chain carries TRBV19 and TRBJ2-7; TRBD2 matches 10 bases. V dropped 3 bases and J dropped 2; count of bases not matched to a gene: 4. Per germline, CDR1 LNHDA and CDR2 SQIVND (reference sequence). CDR3 length: 15 amino acids. The CDR3 coding sequence is TGTGCCAGTAGTATCTCGCTAGCGGGAGCCTACGAGCAGTACTTC. Residues: CASSISLAGAYEQYF.

This CDR3 is CASSQDPSGSLSNEQFF. CDR3 coding DNA: TGCGCCAGCAGCCAAGATCCTAGCGGGAGTTTGTCCAATGAGCAGTTCTTC. This sequence joins TRBV4-1 and TRBJ2-1; 10 bases map to TRBD2. Trimming at V came to 0 bases and at J to 6 bases, leaving 8 bases not matched to a gene. This CDR3 has 17 amino acids. Germline-derived CDR1 and CDR2 are MGHRA and YSYEKL.